This record covers a single T cell receptor beta chain. This record comes from a study of blood T cell repertoires in COVID-19. Original analysis: The assay estimated nucleated cells by amplifying reference gene primers. Sequenced by immunoSEQ multiplex PCR; TCRdb stores in-frame clones only, minus some. The V and J calls and the clone size are those of that table, but D and trimming were determined from the DNA. The sample has about 290,000 clones; about 89% are singletons. This CDR3 spans 15 amino acids. Trimming left V 2 bases short and J 7 bases short, with 15 bases between. Germline V gene sequence: CDR1 MGHDK, CDR2 SYGVNS.

The source material was peripheral blood. This chain connects TRBV25-1 to TRBJ2-1; tentative D call: TRBD2 (6 bases). The TCR sequence derives from a man aged 40-49 years with acute or convalescent COVID-19. CDR3 amino acids: CASSEPGVGVNEQFF. The DNA of the CDR3 is TGTGCCAGCAGTGAACCGGGGGTTGGGGTGAATGAGCAGTTCTTC. The entire variable domain, with the rest obtained from reference TRBV25-1 and TRBJ2-1, is as follows: EADIYQTPRYLVIGTGKKITLECSQTMGHDKMYWYQQDPGMELHLIHYSYGVNSTEKGDLSSESTVSRIRTEHFPLTLESARPSHTSQYLCASSEPGVGVNEQFFGPGTRLTVL.